Each of the 24 T cell receptor beta chains below was sequenced from the same sample in a study of blood T cells in healthy people across ages. With a J-beta primer mix and a sample-barcoded 5' primer, a second PCR ran roughly 6 to 11 cycles. MiXCR, run by TCRdb on the 5' RACE reads, gives a single entry per CDR3 protein. Here the sample spans roughly 1.5 million distinct CDR3 sequences, around 40% being singletons. The specimen sequenced was blood. These receptors were taken from a woman aged 18-30 years in good health.

The genes are TRBV7-9 and TRBJ2-1; 8 bases align to TRBD2. Germline CDR1 reads SEHNR; CDR2 reads FQNEAQ (reference sequence). Trimming at V came to 3 bases and at J to 6 bases, leaving 7 bases not matched to a gene. The length of the CDR3 is 15 residues. The DNA of the CDR3 is TGTGCCAGCAGCTTCGGAGCGGGGGAGACCAATGAGCAGTTCTTC. It is translated as CASSFGAGETNEQFF.

V is TRBV6-2 or TRBV6-3 and J is TRBJ1-5; 7 bases are shared with TRBD1. CDR1 is MNHEY, CDR2 SVGEGT, per germline. The CDR3 sequence is 14 residues long. Losses at the gene ends were 5 bases for V and 3 bases for J; bases not matched to a gene: 4. The CDR3 protein is CASSTGAHNQPQHF. The CDR3 DNA follows: TGTGCCAGCAGTACAGGGGCACACAATCAGCCCCAGCATTTT.

This clonotype was detected once. The chain uses TRBV15 and TRBJ2-5; D call uncertain. CDR3 length: 12 residues. Germline loops: CDR1 LNHNV, CDR2 YYDKDF (reference sequence). Trimming took off 4 bases at V and 11 bases at J, with 14 bases between the two ends. CDR3 protein: CATSKRSYKQYF. The DNA of the CDR3 is TGTGCCACCAGCAAACGGTCCTACAAGCAGTACTTC.

This clonotype was seen only a few times. The CDR3 region has the DNA TGTGCCAGCGGAGGACGGCAAGAGACCCAGTACTTC. Its protein product is CASGGRQETQYF. The chain joins TRBV6-2 or TRBV6-3 to TRBJ2-5, with a tentative D call TRBD2 (5 bases). Germline lookup yields CDR1 MNHEY and CDR2 SVGEGT. The CDR3 extends over 12 amino acids. Trimming left V 8 bases short and J 2 bases short, with 9 bases between.

V is TRBV4-1 and J is TRBJ1-2, with D hard to call. CDR3 size: 14 residues. Germline lookup yields CDR1 MGHRA and CDR2 YSYEKL. The V and J ends lost 0 bases and 8 bases respectively, with 13 bases between them. CDR3 sequence (DNA): TGCGCCAGCAGCCAAGATATGGGCGGAGTCGGCTACACCTTC. Its protein is CASSQDMGGVGYTF.

The rearrangement joins TRBV20-1 to TRBJ1-1; D unresolved. The CDR3 sequence is 15 residues long. V lost 0 bases and J 1 base, leaving 12 bases between the germline ends. Germline assignment: CDR1 DFQATT and CDR2 SNEGSKA (reference sequence). Here the CDR3 reads CSARDGGRQNTEAFF. The CDR3 coding sequence is TGCAGTGCTAGAGATGGAGGCAGACAGAACACTGAAGCTTTCTTT.

Points on this clonotype: A clone one base away is much larger, so this may be a read error. The chain combines TRBV7-9 with TRBJ2-7, with 8 bases fitting TRBD2. The CDR3 spans 15 residues. CDR1 is SEHNR, CDR2 FQNEAQ, per germline (reference sequence). V was pared by 5 bases and J by 7 bases, with 13 bases of the junction left unmatched. In nucleotides, the CDR3 is TGTGCCAGCAGCCATAGTTGGCTAGCGGGTAATGAGCAGTACTTC. Translation: CASSHSWLAGNEQYF.

The rearrangement uses TRBV30 and TRBJ2-3; D is possibly TRBD2 (5 bases). Germline CDR1 is GTSNPN and CDR2 is SVGIG (reference sequence). The CDR3 has 15 residues. Deletions cut 0 bases from V and 1 base from J, with 11 bases between. The CDR3 sequence: CAWSVGLARTDTQYF. Here the CDR3 DNA reads TGTGCCTGGAGTGTAGGGCTAGCCCGCACAGATACGCAGTATTTT.

This clonotype has only a few counts. This rearrangement joins TRBV20-1 to TRBJ2-1; D is possibly TRBD1 (5 bases). Trimming shortened V by 0 bases and J by 0 bases, and 15 bases separated the two germline ends. Germline V gene lookup returns CDR1 DFQATT and CDR2 SNEGSKA (reference sequence). The CDR3 spans 17 residues. CDR3 sequence reads: CSARDAVDSFSYNEQFF. The CDR3 DNA reads TGCAGTGCTAGAGATGCAGTCGACAGCTTCTCCTACAATGAGCAGTTCTTC.

This clonotype was observed a handful of times. J is TRBJ1-2 and V is TRBV10-3, with D tentatively TRBD1 (6 bases). Germline CDR1 ENHRY, CDR2 SYGVKD. The V end was cut by 10 bases, the J end by 2 bases, with 23 bases between. The CDR3 consists of 16 residues. The CDR3 sequence is CANRGEIDRRNYGYTF. The CDR3 nucleotides are TGTGCCAATCGGGGGGAAATAGACAGGAGAAACTATGGCTACACCTTC.

Ten or more counts support this clonotype. The rearrangement links TRBV12-3 or TRBV12-4 to TRBJ2-1; 8 bases are shared with TRBD2. Unmatched junction bases numbered 7, after V lost 6 bases and J lost 3 bases. CDR3 length equals 15 residues. In DNA form, the CDR3 reads TGTGCCAGCAGAGAAAGCGGGAGATTCTACAATGAGCAGTTCTTC. Translation gives CASRESGRFYNEQFF.

This clonotype occurred once. The genes are TRBV7-2 and TRBJ2-1; no reliable D call. The V gene's germline CDR1 is SGHTA and CDR2 FQGNSA. The germline V and J ends were trimmed by 4 bases and 4 bases, with 14 bases remaining between them. The CDR3 has 15 amino acids. The CDR3 sequence is CASSSRPDPYNEQFF. The CDR3 bases are TGTGCCAGCAGCTCTAGGCCAGATCCTTACAATGAGCAGTTCTTC. The full variable domain, its missing parts supplied by reference TRBV7-2 and TRBJ2-1, is GAGVSQSPSNKVTEKGKDVELRCDPISGHTALYWYRQSLGQGLEFLIYFQGNSAPDKSGLPSDRFSAERTGGSVSTLTIQRTQQEDSAVYLCASSSRPDPYNEQFFGPGTRLTVL.

This clonotype was detected a few times. The rearrangement links TRBV4-3 to TRBJ1-1, with 9 nucleotides matching TRBD1. Germline CDR1 and CDR2: LGHNA and YSLEER. V lost 2 bases and J lost 10; bases outside the gene matches: 5. The CDR3 totals 13 residues. The CDR3 region is CASSQRDRVRAFF. DNA for the CDR3: TGCGCCAGCAGCCAACGGGACAGGGTAAGAGCTTTCTTT.

This chain uses TRBV7-9 with TRBJ2-7, with no clear D. With 1 base removed from V and 3 bases from J, the gap between germline ends came to 7 bases. The CDR3 totals 13 residues. Germline CDR1 and CDR2: SEHNR and FQNEAQ (reference sequence). The CDR3 DNA is TGTGCCAGCAGCTTAGAGTATTTCTACGAGCAGTACTTC. Translation: CASSLEYFYEQYF. Using reference TRBV7-9 and TRBJ2-7 for the parts outside the CDR3, the full variable domain is DTGVSQNPRHKITKRGQNVTFRCDPISEHNRLYWYRQTLGQGPEFLTYFQNEAQLEKSRLLSDRFSAERPKGSFSTLEIQRTEQGDSAMYLCASSLEYFYEQYFGPGTRLTVT.

The chain links TRBV20-1 to TRBJ2-3, with D perhaps matching TRBD2 (5 bases). Germline assignment: CDR1 DFQATT and CDR2 SNEGSKA (reference sequence). The ends were cut back, 6 bases at V and 3 bases at J, with 19 bases in the middle. This CDR3 has 15 residues. In DNA, the CDR3 is TGCAGTGCCCTCCCCAACGGACGAGGGACAGATACGCAGTATTTT. It codes for CSALPNGRGTDTQYF.

This clonotype was counted between two and nine times. The chain combines TRBV6-2 or TRBV6-3 with TRBJ2-1; 7 bases map to TRBD2. The CDR3 extends over 16 amino acids. V was clipped by 1 base and J by 0 bases; unmatched bases: 3. Germline V lookup: CDR1 MNHEY, CDR2 SVGEGT. In DNA form, the CDR3 reads TGTGCCAGCAGTTACTGGCTAGCGGCCTCCTACAATGAGCAGTTCTTC. Translation: CASSYWLAASYNEQFF.

The CDR3 sequence: CASKDGGTGNTIYF. The CDR3 DNA reads as TGTGCCAGTAAAGACGGGGGAACTGGAAACACCATATATTTT. The J gene is TRBJ1-3, the V gene TRBV6-5; maybe TRBD1 (5 bases). The CDR3 is 14 residues long. In germline, CDR1 is MNHEY, CDR2 SVGAGI. The V gene lost 9 bases and the J gene lost 2 bases, with 14 bases spanning the gap.

The chain carries TRBV7-2 and TRBJ1-1; 7 bases match TRBD1. The CDR3 spans 15 residues. J gave up 0 bases and V 5 bases, and 6 bases lay outside the gene matches. CDR1 is SGHTA, CDR2 FQGNSA, per germline. Here the CDR3 reads CASSPTQGMNTEAFF. CDR3 nucleotide sequence: TGTGCCAGCAGCCCCACACAGGGGATGAACACTGAAGCTTTCTTT.

In this sample, this clonotype turned up once. The chain joins TRBV20-1 to TRBJ1-1; possibly TRBD1 for D (5 bases). The CDR3 totals 12 residues. The V gene lost 6 bases and the J gene lost 7 bases, with 15 bases spanning the gap. CDR1 DFQATT and CDR2 SNEGSKA come from the germline V gene (reference sequence). CDR3 sequence reads: CSAKGTVFEAFF. For the CDR3, the DNA is TGCAGTGCCAAGGGGACCGTATTTGAAGCTTTCTTT.

This clonotype came up once. The rearrangement joins TRBV29-1 to TRBJ1-1; no clear D gene. This CDR3 is 17 amino acids long. V was trimmed by 2 bases and J by 4 bases, leaving 23 bases between them. Germline V gene lookup returns CDR1 SQVTM and CDR2 ANQGSEA. CDR3 coding DNA: TGCAGCGTTGAAATTCTTGGCGGGTCGGTTAGTAGCACTGAAGCTTTCTTT. Residues: CSVEILGGSVSSTEAFF.

The chain is built from TRBV6-6 and TRBJ1-6, with 7 bases lining up with TRBD1. The CDR3 loop spans 16 amino acids. V was pared by 6 bases and J by 5 bases, with 10 bases of the junction left unmatched. The germline CDR1 and CDR2 sequences are MNHNY and SVGAGI (reference sequence). The chain's CDR3 is CASSLIDREHNSPLHF. The CDR3, as DNA: TGTGCCAGCAGCCTGATAGACAGGGAGCATAATTCACCCCTCCACTTT.

V usage is TRBV4-1 and J usage is TRBJ1-1, with no clear D. Trimming removed 3 bases from V and 1 base from J, with 9 bases in between. The germline V gene has CDR1 MGHRA and CDR2 YSYEKL. The CDR3 is made up of 14 amino acids. The CDR3 spells CASSQHGENTEAFF. DNA of the CDR3: TGCGCCAGCAGCCAGCACGGGGAGAACACTGAAGCTTTCTTT.

The chain has TRBV20-1 and TRBJ2-3, with 10 bases matching TRBD2. V was pared by 3 bases and J by 4 bases, with 7 bases of the junction left unmatched. The CDR3 length is 15 residues. CDR1 and CDR2 (germline): DFQATT, SNEGSKA (reference sequence). CDR3 protein: CSASVLAGASDTQYF. As DNA, the CDR3 is TGCAGTGCTAGCGTCCTAGCGGGGGCTTCAGATACGCAGTATTTT.

The chain links TRBV10-3 to TRBJ1-2, with D possibly matching TRBD1 (6 bases). The germline V and J ends were trimmed by 4 bases and 1 base, with 7 bases remaining between them. Germline V gene lookup returns CDR1 ENHRY and CDR2 SYGVKD. The CDR3 extends over 13 amino acids. CDR3 loop: CAISVDSNYGYTF. The CDR3 bases are TGTGCCATCAGTGTGGACAGTAACTATGGCTACACCTTC.